What follows are 25 T cell receptor beta chains derived from one specimen sequenced in a study of blood T cell repertoires in COVID-19. Generated by immunoSEQ multiplex PCR, the TCRdb table keeps only in-frame clones and is missing some. The sample contains hundreds of thousands of clones, about 87% of which appear only once. The sample comprised PBMCs or T cells enriched from blood (not recorded which). The receptors come from a man aged 50-59 years who had been exposed to COVID-19.

The rearrangement links TRBV5-6 to TRBJ2-7; D is ambiguous. Trimming took off 1 base at V and 3 bases at J, with 8 bases between the two ends. This CDR3 spans 13 amino acids. Germline CDR1 and CDR2: SGHDT and YYEEEE. CDR3 nucleotide sequence: TGTGCCAGCAGCTTGAGGAGCATCTACGAGCAGTACTTC. It specifies CASSLRSIYEQYF.

The chain employs TRBV2 and TRBJ2-2, with D perhaps matching TRBD2 (6 bases). Trimming removed 7 bases from V and 6 bases from J, with 12 bases in between. Germline V lookup: CDR1 SNHLY, CDR2 FYNNEI. The CDR3 covers 13 residues. The CDR3: CASNRDFPGELFF. The CDR3, as DNA: TGTGCCAGCAATCGGGACTTTCCCGGGGAGCTGTTTTTT.

This clone was picked up a small number of times. The chain links TRBV18 to TRBJ2-1; unclear D gene. The V end was cut by 3 bases, the J end by 0 bases, with 9 bases between. This CDR3 is 15 amino acids long. Germline CDR1 is KGHSH and CDR2 is LQKENI. DNA of the CDR3: TGTGCCAGCTCACCTCTGGTCAGCTCCTACAATGAGCAGTTCTTC. This codes for CASSPLVSSYNEQFF.

This rearrangement joins TRBV12-5 to TRBJ1-2; a weak D match, TRBD1 (6 bases). Germline lookup yields CDR1 LGHNT and CDR2 FRNRAP. V lost 1 base, J lost 2 bases, and 14 bases lay in between. The CDR3 totals 16 residues. CDR3 residues: CASGLASGGANYGYTF. DNA of the CDR3: TGTGCTAGTGGTTTGGCTTCGGGGGGGGCAAACTATGGCTACACCTTC.

V and J are TRBV5-1 and TRBJ2-5; TRBD1 agrees at 7 bases. The J segment lost 0 bases and the V segment lost 5 bases, leaving 7 bases of the junction unmatched. This CDR3 comprises 15 residues. The germline gives CDR1 SGHRS, CDR2 YFSETQ. In DNA form, the CDR3 reads TGCGCCAGCAGACAGGGACAGTGGTACCAAGAGACCCAGTACTTC. Translating it yields CASRQGQWYQETQYF.

The chain has TRBV13 and TRBJ2-5; D is possibly TRBD1 (6 bases). This CDR3 is 14 amino acids long. Looked up from germline, CDR1 is PRHDT and CDR2 is FYEKMQ (reference sequence). Trimming shortened V by 1 base and J by 4 bases, and 10 bases separated the two germline ends. CDR3 in amino acids: CASSLVTGGETQYF. The CDR3 DNA reads as TGTGCCAGCAGCTTAGTGACAGGCGGAGAGACCCAGTACTTC.

The chain employs TRBV7-8 and TRBJ2-3; tentatively, D is TRBD1 (5 bases). The germline V gene has CDR1 SGHVS and CDR2 FQNEAQ. The CDR3 sequence is 14 residues long. Between the trimmed V and J ends, which lost 5 bases and 1 base, there was a span of 10 bases. The CDR3 protein is CASSPTARTDTQYF. In DNA, the CDR3 is TGTGCCAGCAGCCCGACAGCCCGCACAGATACGCAGTATTTT.

This clone was observed once. The chain couples TRBV19 to TRBJ2-1; a possible D gene is TRBD2 (6 bases). The CDR3 has 15 residues. Germline V lookup: CDR1 LNHDA, CDR2 SQIVND (reference sequence). V lost 8 bases and J lost 0, with 14 bases in between. As DNA, the CDR3 is TGTGCCAGTTGCCCGACAGCGGGCTCCTACAATGAGCAGTTCTTC. Its protein product is CASCPTAGSYNEQFF.

This clone was counted a few times. The J gene is TRBJ2-3, the V gene TRBV7-3; TRBD2 matches at 9 bases. V was clipped by 4 bases and J by 1 base; unmatched bases: 0. Germline V gene lookup returns CDR1 SGHTA and CDR2 FQGTGA. The CDR3 runs to 14 residues. CDR3: CASSSSGGTDTQYF. In DNA, the CDR3 is TGTGCCAGCAGCTCTAGCGGGGGCACAGATACGCAGTATTTT. Based on the CDR3 plus reference TRBV7-3 and TRBJ2-3, the full variable domain is GAGVSQTPSNKVTEKGKYVELRCDPISGHTALYWYRQSLGQGPEFLIYFQGTGAADDSGLPNDRFFAVRPEGSVSTLKIQRTERGDSAVYLCASSSSGGTDTQYFGPGTRLTVL.

This chain uses TRBV11-2 with TRBJ2-2, with 9 nucleotides matching TRBD2. The CDR3 has 15 amino acids. Germline lookup yields CDR1 SGHAT and CDR2 FQNNGV. The V segment lost 1 base and the J segment 5 bases; nucleotides outside the gene matches: 2. Written as DNA, the CDR3 is TGTGCCAGCAGCTTAGGGCGGGAGGGTACCGGGGAGCTGTTTTTT. Protein: CASSLGREGTGELFF.

The V gene is TRBV12-5, the J gene TRBJ1-2, with D perhaps TRBD1 (6 bases). V lost 2 bases, J lost 7 bases, and 32 bases lay in between. The CDR3 has 20 amino acids. Germline assignment: CDR1 LGHNT and CDR2 FRNRAP. The DNA of the CDR3 is TGTGCTAGTGGTTTGATTGCGCGGGGGGTCGGGGGCGGCGTTGGTGGTGGCTACACCTTC. This codes for CASGLIARGVGGGVGGGYTF.

This clone occurred a few times. The chain joins TRBV2 to TRBJ2-2; D uncertain. Germline-derived CDR1 and CDR2 are SNHLY and FYNNEI. The CDR3 is made up of 15 amino acids. With 4 bases removed from V and 0 bases from J, the gap between germline ends came to 9 bases. CDR3 sequence reads: CASSVVEPNTGELFF. The CDR3 nucleotides read TGTGCCAGCAGTGTCGTAGAGCCGAACACCGGGGAGCTGTTTTTT. The whole variable domain, filled in from reference TRBV2 and TRBJ2-2, reads EPEVTQTPSHQVTQMGQEVILRCVPISNHLYFYWYRQILGQKVEFLVSFYNNEISEKSEIFDDQFSVERPDGSNFTLKIRSTKLEDSAMYFCASSVVEPNTGELFFGEGSRLTVL.

This rearrangement joins TRBV10-3 to TRBJ2-7; 8 nucleotides agree with TRBD1. The germline CDR1 and CDR2 sequences are ENHRY and SYGVKD. The CDR3 has 16 amino acids. The ends lost 1 base at V and 5 bases at J; junction bases unmatched: 10. CDR3 amino acids: CAISELGQGARDEQYF. CDR3 DNA: TGTGCCATCAGTGAGTTGGGGCAGGGGGCAAGAGACGAGCAGTACTTC.

V and J are TRBV18 and TRBJ2-1; TRBD2 aligns across 7 bases. This CDR3 region has 18 residues. The germline gives CDR1 KGHSH, CDR2 LQKENI. V shed 2 bases and J 5 bases; nucleotides not matched to a gene: 15. The CDR3 DNA follows: TGTGCCAGCTCACCAGTGCCGGCTAGCGGAGCTTCCAACAATGAGCAGTTCTTC. This sequence encodes CASSPVPASGASNNEQFF.

This chain links TRBV27 with TRBJ1-6, with D tentatively TRBD1 (5 bases). Germline V CDR1 and CDR2: MNHEY, SMNVEV (reference sequence). This CDR3 is 15 amino acids long. Trimming left V 5 bases short and J 8 bases short, with 16 bases between. The CDR3 here is CASSPLGVGDSPLHF. The CDR3 DNA reads TGTGCCAGCAGTCCCCTTGGGGTAGGGGATTCACCCCTCCACTTT.

The rearrangement joins TRBV11-2 to TRBJ2-2; TRBD1 aligns across 7 bases. This CDR3 comprises 15 residues. V was clipped by 2 bases and J by 5 bases; unmatched bases: 5. Per the germline V gene, CDR1 is SGHAT and CDR2 is FQNNGV. The CDR3 bases are TGTGCCAGCAGCTTAAGAGGGACAGCTACCGGGGAGCTGTTTTTT. Protein: CASSLRGTATGELFF.

As to this clone: The same CDR3 is also encoded by other DNA sequences in this sample. The chain combines TRBV30 with TRBJ1-5; 7 bases are shared with TRBD1. Germline-derived CDR1 and CDR2 are GTSNPN and SVGIG (reference sequence). Trimming at V came to 4 bases and at J to 1 base, leaving 1 base not matched to a gene. The CDR3 has 13 residues. CDR3 in DNA: TGTGCCTGGAACAGGGGAAGCAATCAGCCCCAGCATTTT. Translating it yields CAWNRGSNQPQHF.

The chain carries TRBV19 and TRBJ2-2, with 12 bases matching TRBD2. The trim removed 9 bases at V and 4 bases at J, leaving 9 bases unmatched. Germline lookup yields CDR1 LNHDA and CDR2 SQIVND (reference sequence). This CDR3 is 16 amino acids long. The CDR3 spells CASGTLAGGFTGELFF. The CDR3 DNA reads TGTGCCAGCGGGACACTAGCGGGAGGTTTCACCGGGGAGCTGTTTTTT.

The chain combines TRBV5-1 with TRBJ1-2; no definite D call. Germline V gene data show CDR1 as SGHRS and CDR2 as YFSETQ. Trimming cost V 1 base and J 0 bases, with 7 bases left between them. The CDR3 runs 14 residues. The DNA of the CDR3 is TGCGCCAGCAGCTTGACAGCCGCTAACTATGGCTACACCTTC. This sequence encodes CASSLTAANYGYTF.

This chain uses TRBV10-3 with TRBJ1-4; D is perhaps TRBD1 (6 bases). This CDR3 is 13 amino acids long. CDR1 and CDR2 from the germline V gene are ENHRY and SYGVKD. V was trimmed by 8 bases and J by 8 bases, leaving 15 bases between them. The CDR3 region is CAIGRGIGEKLFF. CDR3 coding DNA: TGTGCCATCGGTAGGGGGATCGGCGAAAAACTGTTTTTT.

This clone was detected once. The chain combines TRBV5-1 with TRBJ1-6; the D gene is possibly TRBD1 (5 bases). The CDR3 is 16 residues long. Germline CDR1 SGHRS, CDR2 YFSETQ. The germline V and J ends were trimmed by 0 bases and 10 bases, with 17 bases remaining between them. The CDR3 loop reads CASSLEITGGGSPLHF. The CDR3, as DNA: TGCGCCAGCAGCTTGGAAATTACGGGGGGTGGATCACCCCTCCACTTT.

The chain links TRBV2 to TRBJ1-2; D call uncertain. Germline V gene data show CDR1 as SNHLY and CDR2 as FYNNEI. The CDR3 contains 11 residues. V lost 1 base, J lost 5 bases, and 2 bases lay in between. DNA for the CDR3: TGTGCCAGCAGTGAAGTATATGGCTACACCTTC. Residues: CASSEVYGYTF. The full variable domain, its missing parts supplied by reference TRBV2 and TRBJ1-2, is EPEVTQTPSHQVTQMGQEVILRCVPISNHLYFYWYRQILGQKVEFLVSFYNNEISEKSEIFDDQFSVERPDGSNFTLKIRSTKLEDSAMYFCASSEVYGYTFGSGTRLTVV.

The rearrangement links TRBV6-5 to TRBJ2-2; possibly TRBD2 for D (6 bases). V lost 6 bases and J 4 bases, leaving 12 bases between the germline ends. This CDR3 is 14 amino acids long. The germline gives CDR1 MNHEY, CDR2 SVGAGI. The DNA of the CDR3 is TGTGCCAGCAGCGGGGGTGCGGGCACCGGGGAGCTGTTTTTT. As protein: CASSGGAGTGELFF.

The chain uses TRBV5-1 and TRBJ2-1; D is perhaps TRBD2 (6 bases). This CDR3 contains 14 residues. Germline values: CDR1 SGHRS, CDR2 YFSETQ. Trimming removed 1 base at V and 14 bases at J, with 19 bases between. CDR3 DNA sequence: TGCGCCAGCAGCTTGAAGCTGGAGGAGGGTTTTGAGTTCTTC. It specifies CASSLKLEEGFEFF. The full variable domain, rest sourced from reference TRBV5-1 and TRBJ2-1, is KAGVTQTPRYLIKTRGQQVTLSCSPISGHRSVSWYQQTPGQGLQFLFEYFSETQRNKGNFPGRFSGRQFSNSRSEMNVSTLELGDSALYLCASSLKLEEGFEFFGPGTRLTVL.

The chain combines TRBV20-1 with TRBJ2-2; D not certain. This CDR3 has 10 residues. Trimming left V 3 bases short and J 7 bases short, with 3 bases between. The germline CDR1 and CDR2 sequences are DFQATT and SNEGSKA (reference sequence). The CDR3 loop reads CSASHGELFF. The CDR3 bases are TGCAGTGCTAGTCACGGGGAGCTGTTTTTT.